Listed below are T cell receptor beta chains from one sample, sequenced in a study of CD8+CD57+ T cells in acquired aplastic anemia. Each CDR3 protein is one row after TCRdb ran MiXCR on the reads. The repertoire holds tens of thousands of distinct CDR3 sequences, with approximately 46% as singletons. What was sequenced was sorted CD4+, CD8+, or CD8+CD57+ T cells (not recorded which) from PBMCs. Source of these receptors: a human donor in good health, serving as a control. Both conserved end residues are part of each CDR3. The order of the fields is D gene, J gene, clone size, V gene, CDR3 DNA, CDR3 protein. D genes are given only for firm matches. Some rows have no size entry. The others give once, few or many, or a class for an expanded clone.

-	TRBJ2-5	once	TRBV29-1	TGCAGCGTTTTCTTCGGTCAAGAGACCCAGTACTTC	CSVFFGQETQYF
TRBD2	TRBJ2-3	few	TRBV25-1	TGTGCCAGCAGTGCCCTAGCGGGGGGTACACCAGATACGCAGTATTTT	CASSALAGGTPDTQYF
-	TRBJ1-5	-	TRBV5-1	TGCGCCAGCAGCTTGGAGGGCAGTAATCAGCCCCAGCATTTT	CASSLEGSNQPQHF
-	TRBJ2-7	-	TRBV15	TGTGCCACCAGCAGAGACACCTTGTTAGTCAGGAATTACTCCTACGAGCAGTACTTC	CATSRDTLLVRNYSYEQYF
TRBD2	TRBJ2-5	many	TRBV12-3/TRBV12-4	TGTGCCAGCAGTTTGAGCGGGACCCGAGAGACCCAGTACTTC	CASSLSGTRETQYF
TRBD1	TRBJ1-6	-	TRBV9	TGTGCCAGCAGCGCGGGACAGGATGTTCGTTCACCCCTCCACTTT	CASSAGQDVRSPLHF
-	TRBJ2-1	few	TRBV12-3/TRBV12-4	TGTGCCAGCCCGGGCAATGAGCAGTTCTTC	CASPGNEQFF
-	TRBJ1-1	many	TRBV5-1	TGCGCCAGCGGGGTTTCTCGGGGCACTGAAGCTTTCTTT	CASGVSRGTEAFF
-	TRBJ1-5	-	TRBV10-3	TGTGCCATCAGTGAGGGCGGGGGCGATCAGCCCCAGCATTTT	CAISEGGGDQPQHF
-	TRBJ1-2	-	TRBV25-1	TGTGCCAGCAGTGATCCCCCAGGCTACACCTTC	CASSDPPGYTF
TRBD2	TRBJ2-7	many	TRBV4-1	TGCGCCAGCAGCCAAGATTACAGCGGGATCACCTACGAGCAGTACTTC	CASSQDYSGITYEQYF
-	TRBJ2-7	-	TRBV20-1	TGCAGTGCTAGAGACCCTAGATCCTCCTACGAGCAGTACTTC	CSARDPRSSYEQYF
TRBD1	TRBJ2-3	-	TRBV12-3/TRBV12-4	TGTGCCAGCAGTTTAACCCGGGACAGGGGGCCAGCCCCCACGAGCACAGATACGCAGTATTTT	CASSLTRDRGPAPTSTDTQYF
TRBD2	TRBJ2-7	few	TRBV2	TGTGCCAGCAGGGATACTAGCGGAGGCACCTACGAGCAGTACTTC	CASRDTSGGTYEQYF
TRBD2	TRBJ2-3	-	TRBV19	TGTGCCAGTAGTCAACTAGCGGGAGCGGGTGATACGCAGTATTTT	CASSQLAGAGDTQYF
-	TRBJ2-3	many	TRBV7-9	TGTGCCAGCAGCACTAATCGGGTAGAGGGGTTAGATACGCAGTATTTT	CASSTNRVEGLDTQYF
-	TRBJ1-1	-	TRBV6-5	TGTGCCAGCAGTTACGAGGTACAGCCGAGCACTGAAGCTTTCTTT	CASSYEVQPSTEAFF
TRBD2	TRBJ2-7	many	TRBV6-4	TGTGCCAGCAGTGTCCTTCGCGGGAGGTGCAACGAGCAGTACTTC	CASSVLRGRCNEQYF
-	TRBJ1-1	few	TRBV6-5	TGTGCCAGCAGTTACTGGGGGACGAACACTGAAGCTTTCTTT	CASSYWGTNTEAFF
TRBD1	TRBJ1-2	-	TRBV25-1	TGTGCTAGAGCCCCCGGGACAGCGAATTATGGCTACACCTTC	CARAPGTANYGYTF
TRBD1	TRBJ2-5	once	TRBV29-1	TGCAGCGTTGAGACGGACAGGGGTCAGGGGGAGACCCAGTACTTC	CSVETDRGQGETQYF
-	TRBJ1-2	many	TRBV11-1	TGTGCCAGCAGCTTAGGTCGGGAAGAAGTTTCTTATGGCTACACCTTC	CASSLGREEVSYGYTF
-	TRBJ2-7	once	TRBV10-1	TGCGCCAGAACGCCCTACGAGCAGTACTTC	CARTPYEQYF
-	TRBJ2-2	-	TRBV9	TGTGCCAGCAGCGTAGCCTCGGTTAGCGGCTCGGCACCAAGGGAGCTGTTTTTT	CASSVASVSGSAPRELFF
-	TRBJ1-2	few	TRBV10-3	TGTGCCACTCGACAGGAGATCGGCTATGGCTACACCTTC	CATRQEIGYGYTF
TRBD1	TRBJ1-4	-	TRBV12-3/TRBV12-4	TGTGCCAGCAGGACAGGGGGCGATGAAAAACTGTTTTTT	CASRTGGDEKLFF
-	TRBJ1-5	-	TRBV10-3	TGTGCCATCAGTGCGGACAGATCTAGCAATCAGCCCCAGCATTTT	CAISADRSSNQPQHF
TRBD1	TRBJ1-1	many	TRBV7-6	TGTGCCAGCAGCTTAGGGAGGGGGACAGGGAACACTGAAGCTTTCTTT	CASSLGRGTGNTEAFF
TRBD2	TRBJ2-3	-	TRBV15	TGTGCCACCAGCAGAGGGACTAGCGGAATTTTT	CATSRGTSGIF
-	TRBJ2-5	-	TRBV14	TGTGCCAGCAGCCAAGCCCAACAGAAAGAGACCCAGTACTTC	CASSQAQQKETQYF
-	TRBJ2-5	few	TRBV25-1	TGTGCCAGCAGCCCAGGGGGGGGGGCGGGAGAGACCCAGTACTTC	CASSPGGGAGETQYF
-	TRBJ2-1	few	TRBV12-3/TRBV12-4	TGTGCCAGCAGTTCCCTCCAATTGGACTCGACGGGAGACAATGAGCAGTTCTTC	CASSSLQLDSTGDNEQFF
-	TRBJ1-6	-	TRBV25-1	TGTGCCAGCAGTCCTGGGTCGAGGGTCAGTTCCTATAATTCACCCCTCCACTTT	CASSPGSRVSSYNSPLHF
TRBD1	TRBJ2-2	-	TRBV29-1	TGCAGCGTTAATGTAGGGGGCTCCACCGGGGAGCTGTTTTTT	CSVNVGGSTGELFF
-	TRBJ2-5	-	TRBV7-2	TGTGCCAGCAGCTTACGCACCCAAGAGACCCAGTACTTC	CASSLRTQETQYF
-	TRBJ1-4	-	TRBV10-3	TGTGCCATCACCTCCGGGATGGGAGGGGATGAAAAACTGTTTTTT	CAITSGMGGDEKLFF
-	TRBJ2-7	-	TRBV18	TGTGCCAGCTCACCCAGTCTAGCGTCTTACTACGAGCAGTACTTC	CASSPSLASYYEQYF
-	TRBJ1-1	-	TRBV11-1	TGTGCCAGCAGACATTCTTCCCTGCGAGAGGGGGTGGGGAACACTGAAGCTTTCTTT	CASRHSSLREGVGNTEAFF
TRBD2	TRBJ2-7	-	TRBV19	TGTGCCAGTAGTCGTGCTAGCGGCCCCTACGAGCAGTACTTC	CASSRASGPYEQYF
TRBD2	TRBJ2-1	-	TRBV20-1	TGCAGTGCTAGAGATCTAGCGGGGGGCGATCATGAGCAGTTCTTC	CSARDLAGGDHEQFF
-	TRBJ1-5	few	TRBV3-1	TGTGCCAGCAGCCTGGGGTGGGGGGCTCAGCCCCAGCATTTT	CASSLGWGAQPQHF
-	TRBJ1-1	many	TRBV4-1	TGCGCCAGCAGCCAAGGGGGAAGAGGTGAAGCTTTCTTT	CASSQGGRGEAFF
-	TRBJ2-1	many	TRBV20-1	TGCAGTGCTAGAGATGCCCTAGGCTCCTACAATGAGCAGTTCTTC	CSARDALGSYNEQFF
-	TRBJ1-2	many	TRBV20-1	TGCAGTGCTAGAGAGGGCCCCAAGGGCTATGGCTACACCTTC	CSAREGPKGYGYTF
-	TRBJ1-1	few	TRBV29-1	TGCAGCGTTGCCGGCAGGGGGAACACTGAAGCTTTCTTT	CSVAGRGNTEAFF
TRBD1	TRBJ1-5	many	TRBV24-1	TGTGCCACCAGTGATGGGACAGGGGAGAGTCAGCCCCAGCATTTT	CATSDGTGESQPQHF
-	TRBJ1-6	once	TRBV24-1	TGTGCCACCAGTGCGTGGCGGGAGGGCAATTCACCCCTCCACTTT	CATSAWREGNSPLHF
TRBD1	TRBJ1-2	many	TRBV11-2	TGTGCCAGCAGCATCGGACAGGGAGACTATGGCTACACCTTC	CASSIGQGDYGYTF
-	TRBJ1-6	-	TRBV7-3	TGCGCCAGCAGCAGCGGGCCCTTTAATTCACCCCTCCACTTT	CASSSGPFNSPLHF
-	TRBJ2-7	many	TRBV11-3	TGTGCCAGCAGCTTACGTCCCCTAATGGAGGCCGTTTCCTACGAGCAGTACTTC	CASSLRPLMEAVSYEQYF